These 27 T cell receptor beta chains were sequenced from one sample in a study of T cells in tuberculosis. Clones were sequenced by immunoSEQ multiplex PCR, and TCRdb holds only the in-frame ones, with some missing. The sample includes around 10,000 clones, around 94% of them seen just once. Sequenced sample: PBMCs. These receptors originate from an adult with tuberculosis.

CDR3: CASVQPAINEQYF. CDR3 coding DNA: TGTGCCAGCGTTCAGCCAGCGATCAACGAGCAGTACTTC. The chain recombines TRBV6-1 with TRBJ2-7, with D hard to call. V shed 8 bases and J shed 5 bases, with 16 bases lying between them. This CDR3 is 13 amino acids long. CDR1 is MNHNS, CDR2 SASEGT, per germline.

In DNA, the CDR3 is TGTGCTAGTGAGGGGTTGGACTATGGCTACACCTTC. It codes for CASEGLDYGYTF. The rearrangement links TRBV12-5 to TRBJ1-2; D perhaps matches TRBD1 (5 bases). In germline, CDR1 is LGHNT, CDR2 FRNRAP. Trimming shortened V by 7 bases and J by 3 bases, and 9 bases separated the two germline ends. The CDR3 is 12 residues long.

The chain employs TRBV10-3 and TRBJ1-2; 9 bases are a match to TRBD1. Germline V gene lookup returns CDR1 ENHRY and CDR2 SYGVKD. V trimming: 8 bases; J trimming: 8 bases; junction bases outside the gene matches: 9. CDR3 size: 13 residues. The CDR3 DNA sequence: TGTGCCATCGGAAGACAGGGGGAGGAGGGCTACACCTTC. Residues: CAIGRQGEEGYTF.

The rearrangement joins TRBV7-2 to TRBJ2-7, with 7 bases aligning to TRBD2. Germline CDR1 reads SGHTA; CDR2 reads FQGNSA. Unmatched junction bases numbered 19, after V lost 5 bases and J lost 12 bases. The CDR3 contains 15 residues. The CDR3 nucleotides read TGTGCCAGCAGCGGGGGTCTTACAAGGGGAACTAGCGTGTACTTC. The encoded protein is CASSGGLTRGTSVYF. The full variable domain, rest sourced from reference TRBV7-2 and TRBJ2-7, is GAGVSQSPSNKVTEKGKDVELRCDPISGHTALYWYRQSLGQGLEFLIYFQGNSAPDKSGLPSDRFSAERTGGSVSTLTIQRTQQEDSAVYLCASSGGLTRGTSVYFGPGTRLTVT.

This clone was seen once. V usage is TRBV7-6 and J usage is TRBJ1-1; 8 bases match TRBD1. The CDR3 runs 14 residues. CDR1 is SGHVS and CDR2 is FNYEAQ in the germline V gene. The V gene end was trimmed by 0 bases and the J gene end by 6 bases; junction bases not matched to a gene: 3. In nucleotides, the CDR3 is TGTGCCAGCAGCTTAGCGACAGGGGAAGCTGAAGCTTTCTTT. Its translation: CASSLATGEAEAFF.

The table lists this clone with a count of one. The CDR3 loop is CASRNPGNGAFF. CDR3 nucleotides: TGCGCCAGCAGGAACCCGGGGAACGGAGCTTTCTTT. This chain uses TRBV5-1 with TRBJ1-1, with D unresolved. Trimming removed 5 bases at V and 10 bases at J, with 15 bases between. The CDR3 contains 12 residues. Germline V CDR1 and CDR2: SGHRS, YFSETQ.

This clone appeared a single time. The J gene is TRBJ2-3, the V gene TRBV11-3; 9 bases align to TRBD2. CDR1 SGHNT and CDR2 YENEEA come from the germline V gene. The J segment lost 8 bases and the V segment lost 2 bases, leaving 2 bases of the junction unmatched. The CDR3 runs to 13 residues. CDR3 sequence (DNA): TGTGCCAGCAGCTTACCAGCGGGAGGTACGCAGTATTTT. Translating it yields CASSLPAGGTQYF. The full variable domain, with the rest looked up from reference TRBV11-3 and TRBJ2-3, is EAGVVQSPRYKIIEKKQPVAFWCNPISGHNTLYWYLQNLGQGPELLIRYENEEAVDDSQLPKDRFSAERLKGVDSTLKIQPAELGDSAVYLCASSLPAGGTQYFGPGTRLTVL.

V is TRBV2 and J is TRBJ1-2, with 9 bases identical to TRBD1. V trimming: 5 bases; J trimming: 7 bases; junction bases outside the gene matches: 8. The CDR3 is 14 residues long. CDR1 SNHLY and CDR2 FYNNEI come from the germline V gene. DNA for the CDR3: TGTGCCAGCAGTCCGGACAGGGGTGGTGGTGGCTACACCTTC. This sequence encodes CASSPDRGGGGYTF.

The chain carries TRBV11-2 and TRBJ2-7; D possibly corresponds to TRBD2 (5 bases). Trimming stripped 4 bases from V and 0 bases from J, with 13 bases between. CDR1 and CDR2 from the germline V gene are SGHAT and FQNNGV. This CDR3 region has 15 residues. The CDR3 DNA reads as TGTGCCAGCAGCTCGAGGGCGCCCCTCTCCTACGAGCAGTACTTC. This codes for CASSSRAPLSYEQYF.

V gene TRBV5-1 combines with J gene TRBJ1-2; 9 nucleotides match TRBD1. With 4 bases clipped from V and 5 bases from J, the junction kept 12 bases outside the gene matches. This CDR3 is built from 16 residues. The germline V gene encodes CDR1 SGHRS and CDR2 YFSETQ. As DNA, the CDR3 is TGCGCCAGCAGCAATCCGGGACAGGGAAATTGGTATGGCTACACCTTC. Its protein product is CASSNPGQGNWYGYTF.

The V and J genes are TRBV30 and TRBJ2-7, with 8 bases lining up with TRBD2. Per the germline V gene, CDR1 is GTSNPN and CDR2 is SVGIG (reference sequence). V dropped 2 bases and J dropped 2; count of bases not matched to a gene: 5. The CDR3 is made up of 14 amino acids. CDR3: CAWSIREGTYEQYF. The CDR3 region has the DNA TGTGCCTGGAGTATACGGGAGGGGACCTACGAGCAGTACTTC.

The chain recombines TRBV5-6 with TRBJ1-2; no firm D call. V was cut by 1 base and J by 8 bases, with 6 bases left in between. From germline, CDR1 is SGHDT and CDR2 YYEEEE. The CDR3 length is 11 residues. The CDR3 region has the DNA TGTGCCAGCAGCTTGACGCGAGGCTACACCTTC. Protein sequence: CASSLTRGYTF.

This chain uses TRBV27 with TRBJ2-1; TRBD2 agrees at 11 bases. Germline CDR1 reads MNHEY; CDR2 reads SMNVEV (reference sequence). The V and J ends lost 1 base and 4 bases, in that order; junction bases with no gene match: 3. This CDR3 comprises 16 residues. The CDR3 nucleotides are TGTGCCAGCAGTTTATTGGGACTAGCGGAATACAATGAGCAGTTCTTC. Its translation: CASSLLGLAEYNEQFF.

V gene TRBV5-6 combines with J gene TRBJ2-3; maybe TRBD2 (5 bases). The germline V and J ends were trimmed by 3 bases and 7 bases, with 15 bases remaining between them. Germline-derived CDR1 and CDR2 are SGHDT and YYEEEE. CDR3 length: 14 residues. CDR3 sequence: CASSSSGSGYTQYF. CDR3 coding DNA: TGTGCCAGCAGCTCCTCGGGATCGGGGTATACGCAGTATTTT.

The rearrangement uses TRBV5-1 and TRBJ2-3; perhaps TRBD1 as D (7 bases). V lost 6 bases to trimming and J lost 2 bases, with 19 bases between them. CDR3 length equals 16 residues. Germline lookup yields CDR1 SGHRS and CDR2 YFSETQ. The CDR3 here is CASNKGGRGFTDTQYF. CDR3 nucleotides: TGCGCCAGCAACAAAGGGGGCCGGGGGTTCACAGATACGCAGTATTTT.

The rearrangement links TRBV7-2 to TRBJ2-5; 9 positions agree with TRBD1. From germline, CDR1 is SGHTA and CDR2 FQGNSA. The CDR3 sequence is 15 residues long. The trim removed 1 base at V and 5 bases at J, leaving 5 bases unmatched. The CDR3 spells CASSLGGTGRETQYF. Here the CDR3 DNA reads TGTGCCAGCAGCTTAGGTGGGACAGGGAGGGAGACCCAGTACTTC.

This rearrangement joins TRBV2 to TRBJ1-4; the match to TRBD1 covers 8 bases. J gave up 6 bases and V 7 bases, and 13 bases lay outside the gene matches. This CDR3 region has 16 residues. Germline assignment: CDR1 SNHLY and CDR2 FYNNEI. The CDR3 is CASKGDRGPFDEKLFF. The CDR3, as DNA: TGTGCCAGCAAGGGCGACAGGGGACCGTTCGATGAAAAACTGTTTTTT.

The rearrangement links TRBV5-8 to TRBJ2-1, with a weak D call TRBD2 (6 bases). Germline V CDR1 and CDR2: SGHTS, YDEGEE. V was trimmed by 4 bases and J by 7 bases, leaving 12 bases between them. The CDR3 consists of 13 residues. The DNA for the CDR3 is TGTGCCAGCAGCCAAGGTCGGGGGAATGAGCAGTTCTTC. It specifies CASSQGRGNEQFF.

This clone was found once. The rearrangement uses TRBV4-1 and TRBJ2-1; 14 bases align to TRBD2. The CDR3 totals 20 residues. V was pared by 3 bases and J by 1 base, with 11 bases of the junction left unmatched. CDR1 is MGHRA and CDR2 is YSYEKL in the germline V gene. CDR3 loop: CASSHAGTSGSVGSYNEQFF. CDR3 in DNA: TGCGCCAGCAGCCACGCCGGGACTAGCGGGAGTGTTGGGTCCTACAATGAGCAGTTCTTC.

The rearrangement links TRBV6-1 to TRBJ1-5; 9 positions match TRBD1. The CDR3 contains 15 residues. Germline V gene lookup returns CDR1 MNHNS and CDR2 SASEGT. V lost 4 bases to trimming and J lost 5 bases; unmatched junction nucleotides: 6. In DNA form, the CDR3 reads TGTGCCAGCAGTGGGCTGGGACAGGGACATCAGCCCCAGCATTTT. It encodes CASSGLGQGHQPQHF.

The chain recombines TRBV11-2 with TRBJ1-2, with D uncertain. The germline V and J ends were trimmed by 5 bases and 10 bases, with 14 bases remaining between them. Germline V gene lookup returns CDR1 SGHAT and CDR2 FQNNGV. The CDR3 spans 12 residues. CDR3 in amino acids: CASSVGPIAYTF. The CDR3 DNA is TGTGCCAGCAGCGTTGGCCCAATAGCCTACACCTTC.

The chain uses TRBV18 and TRBJ1-2; D may be TRBD1 (6 bases). This CDR3 has 13 residues. Per the germline V gene, CDR1 is KGHSH and CDR2 is LQKENI. V was cut by 3 bases and J by 6 bases, with 11 bases left in between. The CDR3 DNA is TGTGCCAGCTCACCCACAGGGTCGGATGGCTACACCTTC. Its protein product is CASSPTGSDGYTF. Complete variable domain (other parts from reference TRBV18 and TRBJ1-2): NAGVMQNPRHLVRRRGQEARLRCSPMKGHSHVYWYRQLPEEGLKFMVYLQKENIIDESGMPKERFSAEFPKEGPSILRIQQVVRGDSAAYFCASSPTGSDGYTFGSGTRLTVV.

This clone was seen only a few times. This chain uses TRBV6-1 with TRBJ1-2; D is perhaps TRBD1 (5 bases). This CDR3 is built from 13 residues. V was trimmed by 5 bases and J by 3 bases, leaving 10 bases between them. Germline assignment: CDR1 MNHNS and CDR2 SASEGT. The CDR3 DNA reads TGTGCCAGCAGTCACGGAGGGGACTATGGCTACACCTTC. This translates into CASSHGGDYGYTF.

The CDR3 is CASSQDGQRYNEQFF. For the CDR3, the DNA is TGCGCCAGCAGCCAAGACGGACAGAGATACAATGAGCAGTTCTTC. J is TRBJ2-1 and V is TRBV4-1; TRBD1 might be the D (6 bases). Trimming took 0 bases from V and 4 from J, leaving 10 bases between them. The CDR3 spans 15 residues. CDR1 and CDR2 (germline): MGHRA, YSYEKL.

V usage is TRBV6-5 and J usage is TRBJ1-2; possible D gene TRBD1, 5 bases. Germline CDR1 MNHEY, CDR2 SVGAGI. V was shortened by 0 bases and J by 5 bases, with 16 bases between the two germline ends. CDR3 length equals 16 residues. The CDR3 coding sequence is TGTGCCAGCAGTTACTCCGCGGGAGGGGCCACTTATGGCTACACCTTC. As protein: CASSYSAGGATYGYTF.

The gene calls are TRBV7-9 and TRBJ2-3, with 7 bases identical to TRBD1. Looked up from germline, CDR1 is SEHNR and CDR2 is FQNEAQ (reference sequence). V dropped 3 bases and J dropped 2; count of bases not matched to a gene: 5. The CDR3 runs 15 residues. For the CDR3, the DNA is TGTGCCAGCAGCTTGTTTGGGACAGCCACAGATACGCAGTATTTT. Translated, it gives CASSLFGTATDTQYF.

The V gene is TRBV4-2, the J gene TRBJ2-1; 8 bases agree with TRBD2. The CDR3 has 15 residues. Germline values: CDR1 LGHNA, CDR2 YNFKEQ. Losses at the gene ends were 1 base for V and 4 bases for J; bases not matched to a gene: 3. The CDR3 loop reads CASSQGAGDYNEQFF. The CDR3 coding sequence is TGTGCCAGCAGCCAAGGAGCGGGGGATTACAATGAGCAGTTCTTC.